The 23 T cell receptor beta chains in this list originate from one sample, sequenced in a study of blood T cell repertoires in COVID-19. Only in-frame clones appear in the TCRdb table, and some are missing; sequencing was by immunoSEQ multiplex PCR. The table shows some 260,000 clones, with roughly 90% occurring only once. Sequencing was done on a sample of peripheral blood. The receptor source for this set is a human donor in a cohort sampled during active COVID-19.

The gene calls are TRBV7-2 and TRBJ1-2; 9 positions match TRBD1. CDR3 length equals 16 residues. With 2 bases clipped from V and 4 bases from J, the junction kept 8 bases outside the gene matches. The germline V gene has CDR1 SGHTA and CDR2 FQGNSA. Here the CDR3 DNA reads TGTGCCAGCAGCTTAAACAGGGGGCAGTTTCGCTATGGCTACACCTTC. Residues: CASSLNRGQFRYGYTF.

This clone was observed a few times. CDR3 sequence reads: CASSYVADTYEQYF. In DNA, the CDR3 is TGTGCCAGTAGTTACGTAGCGGATACCTACGAGCAGTACTTC. The chain has TRBV19 and TRBJ2-7; the D gene is possibly TRBD2 (6 bases). Germline-derived CDR1 and CDR2 are LNHDA and SQIVND (reference sequence). Trimming shortened V by 5 bases and J by 2 bases, and 13 bases separated the two germline ends. This CDR3 has 14 residues.

The J gene is TRBJ2-1, the V gene TRBV9; 8 bases agree with TRBD2. The germline V gene encodes CDR1 SGDLS and CDR2 YYNGEE. Unmatched junction bases numbered 8, after V lost 0 bases and J lost 9 bases. CDR3 length: 15 amino acids. The CDR3 DNA sequence: TGTGCCAGCAGCGTAGGTAGCGGGAATGTGGTTGAGCAGTTCTTC. Its protein product is CASSVGSGNVVEQFF. The whole variable domain, filled in from reference TRBV9 and TRBJ2-1, reads DSGVTQTPKHLITATGQRVTLRCSPRSGDLSVYWYQQSLDQGLQFLIQYYNGEERAKGNILERFSAQQFPDLHSELNLSSLELGDSALYFCASSVGSGNVVEQFFGPGTRLTVL.

V is TRBV30 and J is TRBJ1-1; D not resolved. The V end was cut by 5 bases, the J end by 6 bases, with 16 bases between. The V gene's germline CDR1 is GTSNPN and CDR2 SVGIG (reference sequence). The CDR3 totals 13 residues. In DNA, the CDR3 is TGTGCCTGGTCACGACAAATGGTCCCTGAAGCTTTCTTT. Protein sequence: CAWSRQMVPEAFF.

The chain links TRBV15 to TRBJ2-7, with 13 bases aligning to TRBD2. The CDR3 runs to 16 residues. Germline V gene sequence: CDR1 LNHNV, CDR2 YYDKDF (reference sequence). V shed 3 bases, J shed 6 bases, and the junction held 8 bases outside the gene matches. Here the CDR3 DNA reads TGTGCCACCAGCAGCTTGGGACTAGCGGGGACTAGCGAGCAGTACTTC. Its translation is CATSSLGLAGTSEQYF.

The chain joins TRBV6-1 to TRBJ2-1; D is uncertain. Trimming pared 1 base from V and 4 bases from J, leaving 5 bases between. Germline V gene data show CDR1 as MNHNS and CDR2 as SASEGT. CDR3 size: 13 residues. CDR3 loop: CASSEDSYNEQFF. CDR3 nucleotide sequence: TGTGCCAGCAGTGAAGACAGTTACAATGAGCAGTTCTTC.

The chain couples TRBV7-2 to TRBJ2-7; TRBD2 agrees at 11 bases. The CDR3 is made up of 15 amino acids. From germline, CDR1 is SGHTA and CDR2 FQGNSA. Losses at the gene ends were 2 bases for V and 3 bases for J; bases not matched to a gene: 3. The CDR3 nucleotides read TGTGCCAGCAGCTTAACTAGCGGGAGCGTCTACGAGCAGTACTTC. This encodes CASSLTSGSVYEQYF.

The rearrangement uses TRBV5-1 and TRBJ2-1; 12 bases align to TRBD2. CDR1 and CDR2 from the germline V gene are SGHRS and YFSETQ. This CDR3 has 17 amino acids. The V segment lost 4 bases and the J segment 1 base; nucleotides outside the gene matches: 6. CDR3: CASSPWTSGESYNEQFF. The DNA of the CDR3 is TGCGCCAGCAGCCCATGGACTAGCGGGGAATCCTACAATGAGCAGTTCTTC. The whole variable domain, remainder taken from reference TRBV5-1 and TRBJ2-1, is KAGVTQTPRYLIKTRGQQVTLSCSPISGHRSVSWYQQTPGQGLQFLFEYFSETQRNKGNFPGRFSGRQFSNSRSEMNVSTLELGDSALYLCASSPWTSGESYNEQFFGPGTRLTVL.

The chain is built from TRBV7-8 and TRBJ2-2; tentative D call: TRBD2 (5 bases). Per the germline V gene, CDR1 is SGHVS and CDR2 is FQNEAQ. This CDR3 contains 16 residues. V lost 6 bases and J 0 bases, leaving 14 bases between the germline ends. CDR3: CASRRVSFANTGELFF. The DNA for the CDR3 is TGTGCCAGCAGGCGGGTCTCGTTCGCGAACACCGGGGAGCTGTTTTTT. Variable domain in full (rest from reference TRBV7-8 and TRBJ2-2): GAGVSQSPRYKVAKRGQDVALRCDPISGHVSLFWYQQALGQGPEFLTYFQNEAQLDKSGLPSDRFFAERPEGSVSTLKIQRTQQEDSAVYLCASRRVSFANTGELFFGEGSRLTVL.

The CDR3 protein is CDGLGYEQYF. In nucleotides, the CDR3 is TGTGACGGCCTAGGATACGAGCAGTACTTC. The chain carries TRBV3-1 (or the pseudogene TRBV3-2) and TRBJ2-7; the D is unclear. Germline V lookup: CDR1 LGHDT, CDR2 YNNKEL (reference sequence). This CDR3 is 10 amino acids long.

As concerns this clone: At one end the junction does not follow the germline gene, possibly because of a read error. The chain uses TRBV29-1 and TRBJ2-7; the D is unclear. The germline CDR1 and CDR2 sequences are SQVTM and ANQGSEA. This CDR3 contains 11 residues. The DNA for the CDR3 is TGCAGCGTGGAAGGAGACTACGAGCAGTACTTC. It yields the protein CSVEGDYEQYF.

J is TRBJ1-4 and V is TRBV4-1; D is uncertain. There are 15 residues in the CDR3. Between the trimmed V and J ends, which lost 6 bases and 0 bases, there was a span of 11 bases. The V gene's germline CDR1 is MGHRA and CDR2 YSYEKL. The CDR3 coding sequence is TGCGCCAGCAGTCGAAACGGTGCAACTAATGAAAAACTGTTTTTT. It translates to CASSRNGATNEKLFF.

V and J are TRBV21-1 and TRBJ1-2; the table names TRBD1, a call not compared with the DNA. TRBV21-1 is deemed a pseudogene. This CDR3 is 24 amino acids long. The DNA for the CDR3 is TGTGCCAGCAGCAAAGCAAGGTCTCAGGGACAGGAGTACCTTTCCCCATCTACTAACTATGGCTACACCTTC. This encodes CASSKARSQGQEYLSPSTNYGYTF.

The J gene is TRBJ2-7, the V gene TRBV5-1; D unresolved. Germline lookup yields CDR1 SGHRS and CDR2 YFSETQ. The V end lost 3 bases, the J end lost 2 bases, and 12 bases lay between the germline ends. The CDR3 spans 14 residues. CDR3 DNA sequence: TGCGCCAGCAGCTGGATACGGGTGGCCTACGAGCAGTACTTC. It codes for CASSWIRVAYEQYF.

The gene calls are TRBV7-6 and TRBJ2-7; 11 bases match TRBD2. This CDR3 has 16 residues. Germline CDR1 SGHVS, CDR2 FNYEAQ. V gave up 4 bases and J gave up 5 bases; unmatched junction bases: 10. CDR3 region: CASSSPLTSGKDEQYF. The CDR3 coding sequence is TGTGCCAGCAGCTCCCCTTTGACTAGCGGGAAGGACGAGCAGTACTTC.

The J gene is TRBJ2-7, the V gene TRBV2; 8 positions match TRBD1. The V gene's germline CDR1 is SNHLY and CDR2 FYNNEI. The CDR3 length is 15 residues. Trimming took 5 bases from V and 3 from J; bases not matched to a gene: 9. CDR3 region: CASSLDRVTSYEQYF. The CDR3 region has the DNA TGTGCCAGCAGTCTGGACAGGGTAACTAGCTACGAGCAGTACTTC.

Here the CDR3 DNA reads TGTGCCAGCAGCCCCTCTACCGGGGGACCTCCGGGGGGCTACACCTTC. Protein sequence: CASSPSTGGPPGGYTF. The chain employs TRBV7-3 and TRBJ1-2; the D gene is possibly TRBD1 (5 bases). Germline CDR1 is SGHTA and CDR2 is FQGTGA. V lost 5 bases to trimming and J lost 8 bases, with 24 bases between them. The CDR3 contains 16 residues.

CDR3 amino acids: CASSQSGEFVAFF. CDR3 in DNA: TGTGCCAGCAGCCAAAGCGGAGAGTTTGTAGCTTTCTTT. This rearrangement joins TRBV3-1 (or the pseudogene TRBV3-2) to TRBJ1-1, with unresolved D. CDR1 is LGHDT and CDR2 is YNNKEL in the germline V gene (reference sequence). The CDR3 runs to 13 residues. Between the trimmed V and J ends, which lost 2 bases and 10 bases, there was a span of 14 bases.

This clone has a handful of counts. V gene TRBV11-2 combines with J gene TRBJ2-6; a possible D gene is TRBD1 (6 bases). There are 16 residues in the CDR3. In germline, CDR1 is SGHAT, CDR2 FQNNGV. V lost 4 bases and J 2 bases, leaving 12 bases between the germline ends. Written as DNA, the CDR3 is TGTGCCAGCAGCTCCGTCGACAGGACTGGGGCCAACGTCCTGACTTTC. Encoded protein: CASSSVDRTGANVLTF.

The J gene is TRBJ2-2, the V gene TRBV5-1; TRBD2 matches at 8 bases. The CDR3 is made up of 14 amino acids. Germline trimming cut 1 base from V and 4 bases from J; bases unmatched to any gene: 0. Germline CDR1 SGHRS, CDR2 YFSETQ. The CDR3 spells CASSLSGGTGELFF. The CDR3 DNA reads TGCGCCAGCAGCTTGAGCGGGGGCACCGGGGAGCTGTTTTTT. The full variable domain, its missing parts supplied by reference TRBV5-1 and TRBJ2-2, is KAGVTQTPRYLIKTRGQQVTLSCSPISGHRSVSWYQQTPGQGLQFLFEYFSETQRNKGNFPGRFSGRQFSNSRSEMNVSTLELGDSALYLCASSLSGGTGELFFGEGSRLTVL.

This chain connects TRBV11-2 to TRBJ1-1; 7 bases map to TRBD1. The CDR3 extends over 14 amino acids. The V gene's germline CDR1 is SGHAT and CDR2 FQNNGV. Trimming took 1 base from V and 4 from J; bases not matched to a gene: 3. CDR3 nucleotide sequence: TGTGCCAGCAGCTTAGTAGGGGGCAGCACTGAAGCTTTCTTT. Residues: CASSLVGGSTEAFF.

The chain combines TRBV5-4 with TRBJ1-5; 9 bases map to TRBD1. The CDR3 runs 13 residues. The trim removed 4 bases at V and 5 bases at J, leaving 1 base unmatched. CDR1 and CDR2 (germline): SGHNT, YYREEE (reference sequence). This chain's CDR3 is CASSRDRDQPQHF. The CDR3 DNA follows: TGTGCCAGCAGCAGGGACAGGGATCAGCCCCAGCATTTT.

The CDR3 region is CASSRDSPSTDTQYF. The CDR3 DNA reads as TGTGCCAGCAGTCGGGACTCCCCTAGCACAGATACGCAGTATTTT. The chain combines TRBV6-2 or TRBV6-3 with TRBJ2-3; D is perhaps TRBD2 (6 bases). Germline V gene sequence: CDR1 MNHEY, CDR2 SVGEGT. V was clipped by 5 bases and J by 0 bases, with 12 bases between them. The CDR3 length is 15 residues.